This T cell receptor (beta chain) emerged from a study of response to subunit inactivated influenza vaccine. Whole-study results and caveats: Each seasonal flu vaccination may recruit only limited new T cells, authors suggested.

Each CDR3 protein gets one entry after TCRdb re-called the RT-PCR reads with MiXCR. Of around 850,000 distinct CDR3 sequences in the sample, approximately 17% were seen once. About this clonotype itself: Its matching antigen is unknown.

Trimming stripped 6 bases from V and 6 bases from J, with 11 bases between. The CDR3 length is 13 residues. The J gene is TRBJ2-2, the V gene TRBV12-3 or TRBV12-4; the D is unclear. The sequencing here drew on PBMCs from blood, taken 4 to 6 days after vaccination. This sequence was found in a man aged 45-65 years who received an inactivated influenza vaccine. CDR3 nucleotide sequence: TGTGCCAGCAGCCGACCTAGGTCCGGGGAGCTGTTTTTT. Translating it yields CASSRPRSGELFF.